This T cell receptor (beta chain) was recovered during a study of blood T cell repertoires in COVID-19. The table came from immunoSEQ multiplex PCR; TCRdb's copy has only in-frame clones and leaves some out. The table shows 90,000 or so clones, with around nine tenths occurring only once. There are 18 residues in the CDR3. Trimming at V came to 4 bases and at J to 1 base, leaving 9 bases not matched to a gene. Germline V gene sequence: CDR1 SGHRS, CDR2 YFSETQ. The chain couples TRBV5-1 to TRBJ2-5; 14 bases fit TRBD2. This clonotype was obtained from a man in his sixties with COVID-19, enrolled during active disease. The material sequenced was peripheral blood. DNA of the CDR3: TGCGCCAGCAGCGGAAAGGGACTAGCGGGAGCAGCCCAAGAGACCCAGTACTTC. Translating gives CASSGKGLAGAAQETQYF.